These 23 T cell receptor beta chains were sequenced from one sample in a study of T cells in Graves' hyperthyroidism and ophthalmopathy. RNA transcripts yielded amplified TCR beta CDR3 regions. Carried out on the TCR CDR3, a first-round RT-PCR used the HTBI primer set. MiXCR, applied by TCRdb to the multiplex PCR reads, yields one record per CDR3 protein. The sample shows hundreds of thousands of distinct CDR3 sequences, around 13% of them seen only once. Sequenced: blood. The source of these receptors is a woman in her thirties with Graves' hyperthyroidism that later progressed to Graves' ophthalmopathy.

This clonotype was observed at least ten times. V usage is TRBV28 and J usage is TRBJ1-1; D is unclear. The CDR3 runs to 15 residues. V lost 5 bases to trimming and J lost 0 bases, with 13 bases between them. Germline V lookup: CDR1 MDHEN, CDR2 SYDVKM. The CDR3 sequence: CASSPSEHMNTEAFF. DNA of the CDR3: TGTGCCAGCAGTCCATCGGAACACATGAACACTGAAGCTTTCTTT.

This rearrangement joins TRBV10-1 to TRBJ2-3, with TRBD2 matching over 12 bases. J gave up 3 bases and V 6 bases, and 4 bases lay outside the gene matches. Germline V gives CDR1 WNHNN, CDR2 SYGVQD (reference sequence). This CDR3 spans 15 amino acids. The CDR3 is CASSGTSGFTDTQYF. DNA of the CDR3: TGCGCCAGCAGCGGGACTAGCGGGTTTACAGATACGCAGTATTTT.

The chain's CDR3 is CSVTGVMNTEAFF. CDR3 sequence (DNA): TGCAGCGTGACAGGGGTCATGAACACTGAAGCTTTCTTT. V and J are TRBV29-1 and TRBJ1-1; 8 bases align to TRBD1. Looked up from germline, CDR1 is SQVTM and CDR2 is ANQGSEA. Trimming removed 6 bases from V and 0 bases from J; junction bases left unmatched: 3. CDR3 length: 13 residues.

In this sample, this clonotype turned up many times. The chain has TRBV5-5 and TRBJ2-5; 8 nucleotides match TRBD1. Germline CDR1 and CDR2: SGHKS and YYEKEE (reference sequence). The CDR3 is made up of 14 amino acids. With 4 bases clipped from V and 4 bases from J, the junction kept 6 bases outside the gene matches. The CDR3 DNA reads TGTGCCAGCAGCCGTACAGGGGGAGTAGAGACCCAGTACTTC. Protein product: CASSRTGGVETQYF.

This clonotype appeared many times. The gene calls are TRBV28 and TRBJ2-5; TRBD1 matches 9 bases. The CDR3 loop spans 15 amino acids. Trimming cost V 3 bases and J 6 bases; bases outside gene matches: 8. Per the germline V gene, CDR1 is MDHEN and CDR2 is SYDVKM. The chain's CDR3 is CASSFRGTGYQTQYF. The CDR3, as DNA: TGTGCCAGCAGTTTTCGAGGGACAGGGTATCAGACCCAGTACTTC.

The chain employs TRBV7-9 and TRBJ1-2, with 8 nucleotides matching TRBD1. Germline trimming cut 0 bases from V and 4 bases from J; bases unmatched to any gene: 7. From germline, CDR1 is SEHNR and CDR2 FQNEAQ (reference sequence). This CDR3 contains 16 residues. CDR3 sequence (DNA): TGTGCCAGCAGCTTAGCCCACCTACAGGGGGGCTATGGCTACACCTTC. Its protein is CASSLAHLQGGYGYTF.

J is TRBJ2-5 and V is TRBV2, with D perhaps assigned TRBD1 or TRBD2 (5 bases each). This CDR3 contains 14 residues. V dropped 4 bases and J dropped 2 bases, with 11 bases sitting between them. Germline V gene data show CDR1 as SNHLY and CDR2 as FYNNEI. CDR3 protein: CASSGGVGQETQYF. The DNA for the CDR3 is TGTGCCAGCAGTGGAGGGGTGGGGCAAGAGACCCAGTACTTC.

The chain is built from TRBV27 and TRBJ2-2, with TRBD2 matching 7 bases. This CDR3 region has 14 residues. The V and J ends lost 5 bases and 7 bases, in that order; junction bases with no gene match: 7. Germline-derived CDR1 and CDR2 are MNHEY and SMNVEV (reference sequence). CDR3 loop: CASSVQRDSGELFF. DNA for the CDR3: TGTGCCAGCAGTGTTCAGCGGGATAGCGGGGAGCTGTTTTTT.

This clonotype has ten or more counts. The V gene is TRBV12-3 or TRBV12-4, the J gene TRBJ1-4; D remains unclear. CDR3 length: 14 residues. Trimming shortened V by 7 bases and J by 3 bases, and 12 bases separated the two germline ends. CDR3 region: CASTFGPSNEKLFF. CDR3 nucleotides: TGTGCCAGCACCTTTGGACCCTCTAATGAAAAACTGTTTTTT.

This clonotype has just a few counts. J is TRBJ1-2 and V is TRBV7-8; unclear D gene. The CDR3 covers 13 residues. CDR1 SGHVS and CDR2 FQNEAQ come from the germline V gene. Trimming cost V 5 bases and J 2 bases, with 9 bases left between them. CDR3 nucleotide sequence: TGTGCCAGCAGCCCCGTATCCAACTATGGCTACACCTTC. Its protein product is CASSPVSNYGYTF.

This sequence joins TRBV12-3 or TRBV12-4 and TRBJ2-2, with 12 nucleotides matching TRBD1. The V and J ends lost 4 bases and 6 bases, in that order; junction bases with no gene match: 12. The length of the CDR3 is 18 residues. The CDR3 coding sequence is TGTGCCAGCAGTTCCGGGGATTCGGGACAGGGGGCGGCCGGGGAGCTGTTTTTT. Translating gives CASSSGDSGQGAAGELFF.

The rearrangement joins TRBV6-6 to TRBJ1-1, with a possible D match to TRBD1 (6 bases). The CDR3 covers 19 residues. Germline-derived CDR1 and CDR2 are MNHNY and SVGAGI (reference sequence). The V and J ends lost 0 bases and 0 bases respectively, with 20 bases between them. CDR3 loop: CASSYSTIGGGWMNTEAFF. The CDR3 DNA sequence: TGTGCCAGCAGTTACTCGACAATCGGGGGCGGCTGGATGAACACTGAAGCTTTCTTT.

This clonotype showed up just once. The chain is built from TRBV5-1 and TRBJ1-1; D perhaps matches TRBD1 (5 bases). CDR1 and CDR2 from the germline V gene are SGHRS and YFSETQ. The CDR3 spans 14 residues. Trimming left V 0 bases short and J 6 bases short, with 12 bases between. CDR3 nucleotides: TGCGCCAGCAGCTTGGCCGGGGGGGACCCTGAAGCTTTCTTT. Translation: CASSLAGGDPEAFF. Full variable domain (outside the CDR3, taken from reference TRBV5-1 and TRBJ1-1): KAGVTQTPRYLIKTRGQQVTLSCSPISGHRSVSWYQQTPGQGLQFLFEYFSETQRNKGNFPGRFSGRQFSNSRSEMNVSTLELGDSALYLCASSLAGGDPEAFFGQGTRLTVV.

The table lists this clonotype with a few counts. This chain links TRBV29-1 with TRBJ2-3; D is possibly TRBD1 or TRBD2 (5 bases each). Deletions cut 3 bases from V and 2 bases from J, with 24 bases between. This CDR3 contains 18 residues. Germline V CDR1 and CDR2: SQVTM, ANQGSEA. Here the CDR3 reads CSVEAGTQLPYTTDTQYF. In DNA form, the CDR3 reads TGCAGCGTTGAGGCCGGGACCCAGTTGCCCTATACCACAGATACGCAGTATTTT.

Many counts were recorded for this clonotype. The chain combines TRBV7-8 with TRBJ2-1; possibly TRBD2 for D (6 bases). The germline V gene has CDR1 SGHVS and CDR2 FQNEAQ. V lost 4 bases, J lost 3 bases, and 16 bases lay in between. The CDR3 totals 16 residues. The CDR3 DNA follows: TGTGCCAGCAGCTCTGCTACCGGGGGAATCTACAATGAGCAGTTCTTC. Protein: CASSSATGGIYNEQFF. Full variable domain (missing parts from reference TRBV7-8 and TRBJ2-1): GAGVSQSPRYKVAKRGQDVALRCDPISGHVSLFWYQQALGQGPEFLTYFQNEAQLDKSGLPSDRFFAERPEGSVSTLKIQRTQQEDSAVYLCASSSATGGIYNEQFFGPGTRLTVL.

On this clonotype: A read error is likely, as this CDR3 ends without the conserved phenylalanine or tryptophan. The chain has TRBV5-1 and TRBJ2-3; 7 bases are shared with TRBD1. CDR1 is SGHRS and CDR2 is YFSETQ in the germline V gene. The CDR3 sequence is 14 residues long. The V and J ends lost 4 bases and 2 bases, in that order; junction bases with no gene match: 4. DNA of the CDR3: TGCGCCAGCAGCACCGGACAGGACACAGATACGCAGTATTCT. Its translation is CASSTGQDTDTQYS.

This clonotype was observed a few times. The chain couples TRBV11-3 to TRBJ2-7; D gene uncertain. CDR3 length: 11 amino acids. Trimming left V 5 bases short and J 7 bases short, with 9 bases between. Germline CDR1 SGHNT, CDR2 YENEEA. The CDR3 protein is CASSHKKEQYF. CDR3 sequence (DNA): TGTGCCAGCAGCCACAAAAAGGAGCAGTACTTC.

This clonotype was detected ten times or more. V usage is TRBV27 and J usage is TRBJ1-1; no firm D call. The CDR3 is made up of 16 amino acids. The ends were cut back, 2 bases at V and 0 bases at J, with 13 bases in the middle. Per germline, CDR1 MNHEY and CDR2 SMNVEV (reference sequence). The CDR3 region is CASSLTRESMNTEAFF. CDR3 sequence (DNA): TGTGCCAGCAGTTTAACGAGGGAATCCATGAACACTGAAGCTTTCTTT.

The table lists this clonotype with many counts. The genes are TRBV24-1 and TRBJ2-1; D may match TRBD1 or TRBD2 (5 bases each). The CDR3 is made up of 16 amino acids. V shed 6 bases and J shed 0 bases, with 14 bases lying between them. Germline V lookup: CDR1 KGHDR, CDR2 SFDVKD. The CDR3 loop is CATSRMGTSSYNEQFF. CDR3 nucleotides: TGTGCCACCAGTAGGATGGGGACCAGCTCCTACAATGAGCAGTTCTTC.

This clonotype was detected ten times or more. The rearrangement uses TRBV2 and TRBJ2-2, with D perhaps matching TRBD2 (6 bases). This CDR3 is 13 amino acids long. Looked up from germline, CDR1 is SNHLY and CDR2 is FYNNEI. The V end lost 6 bases, the J end lost 4 bases, and 9 bases lay between the germline ends. In DNA, the CDR3 is TGTGCCAGCAGAGGGGACTTCACCGGGGAGCTGTTTTTT. Translation: CASRGDFTGELFF.

This clonotype was counted a few times. V is TRBV7-3 and J is TRBJ2-3; D is uncertain. Per the germline V gene, CDR1 is SGHTA and CDR2 is FQGTGA. Trimming stripped 5 bases from V and 6 bases from J, with 18 bases between. The CDR3 runs to 15 residues. In nucleotides, the CDR3 is TGTGCCAGCAGCCCCACCCCCCCTACTCACGATACGCAGTATTTT. Translating gives CASSPTPPTHDTQYF.

This clonotype was detected many times. The chain uses TRBV27 and TRBJ2-7; 7 bases match TRBD2. The germline V gene has CDR1 MNHEY and CDR2 SMNVEV (reference sequence). The V and J ends lost 4 bases and 0 bases, in that order; junction bases with no gene match: 6. CDR3 length equals 15 residues. The chain's CDR3 is CASSWGGVDSYEQYF. The CDR3 DNA follows: TGTGCCAGCAGTTGGGGGGGAGTGGACTCCTACGAGCAGTACTTC.

This clonotype was seen a handful of times. The V gene is TRBV28, the J gene TRBJ1-5; unclear D gene. CDR3 length equals 14 residues. Germline V lookup: CDR1 MDHEN, CDR2 SYDVKM. V was clipped by 6 bases and J by 7 bases, with 16 bases between them. This chain's CDR3 is CASSSTPTGQPQHF. DNA of the CDR3: TGTGCCAGCAGCTCTACACCCACCGGACAGCCCCAGCATTTT.